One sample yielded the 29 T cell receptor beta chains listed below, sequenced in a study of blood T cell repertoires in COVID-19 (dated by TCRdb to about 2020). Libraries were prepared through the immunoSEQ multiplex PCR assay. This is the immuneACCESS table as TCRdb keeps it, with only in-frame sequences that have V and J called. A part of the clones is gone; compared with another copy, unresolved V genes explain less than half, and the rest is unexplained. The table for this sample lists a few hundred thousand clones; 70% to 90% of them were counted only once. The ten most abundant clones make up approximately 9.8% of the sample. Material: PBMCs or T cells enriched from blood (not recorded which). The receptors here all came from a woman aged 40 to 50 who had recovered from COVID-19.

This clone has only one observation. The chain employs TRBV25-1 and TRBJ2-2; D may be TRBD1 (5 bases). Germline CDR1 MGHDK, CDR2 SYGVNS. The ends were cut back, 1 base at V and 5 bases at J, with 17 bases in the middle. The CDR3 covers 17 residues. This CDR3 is CASSEWQGEVRTGELFF. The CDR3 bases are TGTGCCAGCAGTGAATGGCAGGGTGAAGTGAGGACCGGGGAGCTGTTTTTT. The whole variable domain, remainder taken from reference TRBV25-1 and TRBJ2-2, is EADIYQTPRYLVIGTGKKITLECSQTMGHDKMYWYQQDPGMELHLIHYSYGVNSTEKGDLSSESTVSRIRTEHFPLTLESARPSHTSQYLCASSEWQGEVRTGELFFGEGSRLTVL.

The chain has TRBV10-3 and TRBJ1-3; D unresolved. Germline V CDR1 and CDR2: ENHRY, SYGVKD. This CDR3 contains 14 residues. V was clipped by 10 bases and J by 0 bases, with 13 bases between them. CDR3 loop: CATRIDISGNTIYF. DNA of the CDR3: TGTGCCACGAGAATAGACATCTCTGGAAACACCATATATTTT.

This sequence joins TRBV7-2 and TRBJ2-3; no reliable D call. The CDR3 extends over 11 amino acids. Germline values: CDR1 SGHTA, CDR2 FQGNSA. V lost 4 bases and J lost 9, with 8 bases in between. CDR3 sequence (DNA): TGTGCCAGCAGCTACAGTGGCACGCAGTATTTT. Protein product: CASSYSGTQYF. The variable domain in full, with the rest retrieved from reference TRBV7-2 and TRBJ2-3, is GAGVSQSPSNKVTEKGKDVELRCDPISGHTALYWYRQSLGQGLEFLIYFQGNSAPDKSGLPSDRFSAERTGGSVSTLTIQRTQQEDSAVYLCASSYSGTQYFGPGTRLTVL.

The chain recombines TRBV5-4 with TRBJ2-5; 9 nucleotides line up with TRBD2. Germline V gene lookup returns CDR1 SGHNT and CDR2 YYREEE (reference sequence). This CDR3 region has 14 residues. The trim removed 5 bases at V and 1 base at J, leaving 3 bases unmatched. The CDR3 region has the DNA TGTGCCAGCAGGTTAGCGGGAGCCCAAGAGACCCAGTACTTC. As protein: CASRLAGAQETQYF.

The CDR3 DNA reads as TGTGCCAGCAGCTTAGCGCCGGGGGCTGGAAACACCATATATTTT. Amino acid sequence: CASSLAPGAGNTIYF. The chain joins TRBV7-6 to TRBJ1-3, with a possible D match to TRBD1 (5 bases). There are 15 residues in the CDR3. V lost 0 bases, J lost 2 bases, and 8 bases lay in between. Germline loops: CDR1 SGHVS, CDR2 FNYEAQ. The variable domain in full, completed from reference TRBV7-6 and TRBJ1-3, reads GAGVSQSPRYKVTKRGQDVALRCDPISGHVSLYWYRQALGQGPEFLTYFNYEAQQDKSGLPNDRFSAERPEGSISTLTIQRTEQRDSAMYRCASSLAPGAGNTIYFGEGSWLTVV.

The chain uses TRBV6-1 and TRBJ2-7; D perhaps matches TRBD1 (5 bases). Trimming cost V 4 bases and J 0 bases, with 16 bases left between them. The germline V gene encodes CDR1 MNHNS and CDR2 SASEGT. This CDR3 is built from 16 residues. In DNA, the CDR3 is TGTGCCAGCAGTGGCATTGTGGAACAGGCCTCCTACGAGCAGTACTTC. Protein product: CASSGIVEQASYEQYF.

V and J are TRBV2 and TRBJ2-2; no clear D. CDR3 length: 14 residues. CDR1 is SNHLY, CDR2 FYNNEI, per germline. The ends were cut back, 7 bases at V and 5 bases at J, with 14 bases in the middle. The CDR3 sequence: CASNPSRGTGELFF. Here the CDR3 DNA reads TGTGCCAGCAACCCGAGTCGAGGAACCGGGGAGCTGTTTTTT. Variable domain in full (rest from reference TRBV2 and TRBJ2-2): EPEVTQTPSHQVTQMGQEVILRCVPISNHLYFYWYRQILGQKVEFLVSFYNNEISEKSEIFDDQFSVERPDGSNFTLKIRSTKLEDSAMYFCASNPSRGTGELFFGEGSRLTVL.

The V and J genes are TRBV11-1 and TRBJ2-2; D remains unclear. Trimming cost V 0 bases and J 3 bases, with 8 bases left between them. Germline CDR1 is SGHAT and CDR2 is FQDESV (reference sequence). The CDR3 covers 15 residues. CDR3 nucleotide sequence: TGTGCCAGCAGCTTAGCTTTAGCAGACACCGGGGAGCTGTTTTTT. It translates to CASSLALADTGELFF.

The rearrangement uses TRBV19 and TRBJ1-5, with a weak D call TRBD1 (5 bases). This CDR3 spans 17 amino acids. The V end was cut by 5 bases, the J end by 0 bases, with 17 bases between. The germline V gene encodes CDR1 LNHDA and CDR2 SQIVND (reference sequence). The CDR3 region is CASSPISGLGSNQPQHF. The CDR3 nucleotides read TGTGCCAGTAGTCCAATTTCGGGACTCGGTAGCAATCAGCCCCAGCATTTT. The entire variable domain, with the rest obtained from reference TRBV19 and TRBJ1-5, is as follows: DGGITQSPKYLFRKEGQNVTLSCEQNLNHDAMYWYRQDPGQGLRLIYYSQIVNDFQKGDIAEGYSVSREKKESFPLTVTSAQKNPTAFYLCASSPISGLGSNQPQHFGDGTRLSIL.

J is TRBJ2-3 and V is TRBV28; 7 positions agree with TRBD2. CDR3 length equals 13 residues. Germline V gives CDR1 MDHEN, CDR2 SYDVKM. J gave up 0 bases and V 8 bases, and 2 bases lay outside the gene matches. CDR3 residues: CASERGSTDTQYF. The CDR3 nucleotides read TGTGCCAGCGAGCGGGGTAGCACAGATACGCAGTATTTT.

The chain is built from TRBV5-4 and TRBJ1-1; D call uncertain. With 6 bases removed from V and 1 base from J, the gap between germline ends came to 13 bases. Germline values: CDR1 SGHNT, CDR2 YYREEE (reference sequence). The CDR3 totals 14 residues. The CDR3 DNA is TGTGCCAGCACATGGGGAGGACCGAACACTGAAGCTTTCTTT. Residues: CASTWGGPNTEAFF.

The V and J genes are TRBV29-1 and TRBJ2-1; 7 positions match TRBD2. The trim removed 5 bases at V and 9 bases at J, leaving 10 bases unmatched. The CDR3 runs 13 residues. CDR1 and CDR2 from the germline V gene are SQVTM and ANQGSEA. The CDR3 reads CSVPHGGLTEQFF. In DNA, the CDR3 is TGCAGCGTTCCCCACGGGGGGTTGACTGAGCAGTTCTTC.

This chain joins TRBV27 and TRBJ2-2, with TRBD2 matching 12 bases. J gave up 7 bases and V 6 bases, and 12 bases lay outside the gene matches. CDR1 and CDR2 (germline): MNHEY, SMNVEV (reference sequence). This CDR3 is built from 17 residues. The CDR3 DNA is TGTGCCAGCAGGCCCCTAGCGGGGGGGCATCGTGGCGGGGAGCTGTTTTTT. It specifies CASRPLAGGHRGGELFF.

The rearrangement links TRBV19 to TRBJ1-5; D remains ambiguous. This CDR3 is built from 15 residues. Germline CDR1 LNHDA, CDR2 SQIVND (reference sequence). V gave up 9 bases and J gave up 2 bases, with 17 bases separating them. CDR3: CASGGTGVRNQPQHF. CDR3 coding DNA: TGTGCCAGCGGCGGCACGGGAGTTCGCAATCAGCCCCAGCATTTT.

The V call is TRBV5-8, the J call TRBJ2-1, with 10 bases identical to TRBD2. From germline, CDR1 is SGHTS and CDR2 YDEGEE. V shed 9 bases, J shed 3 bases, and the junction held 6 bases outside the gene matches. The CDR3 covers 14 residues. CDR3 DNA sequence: TGTGCCACCCAACTAGCGGGGAACTACAATGAGCAGTTCTTC. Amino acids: CATQLAGNYNEQFF.

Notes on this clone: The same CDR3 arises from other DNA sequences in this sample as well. In nucleotides, the CDR3 is TGTGCCAGCTCGAGGAACACTGAAGCTTTCTTT. It is translated as CASSRNTEAFF. The chain is built from TRBV28 and TRBJ1-1, with D hard to call. The CDR3 sequence is 11 residues long. Trimming removed 8 bases from V and 1 base from J, with 5 bases in between. The germline gives CDR1 MDHEN, CDR2 SYDVKM. The variable domain in full, with the rest retrieved from reference TRBV28 and TRBJ1-1, is DVKVTQSSRYLVKRTGEKVFLECVQDMDHENMFWYRQDPGLGLRLIYFSYDVKMKEKGDIPEGYSVSREKKERFSLILESASTNQTSMYLCASSRNTEAFFGQGTRLTVV.

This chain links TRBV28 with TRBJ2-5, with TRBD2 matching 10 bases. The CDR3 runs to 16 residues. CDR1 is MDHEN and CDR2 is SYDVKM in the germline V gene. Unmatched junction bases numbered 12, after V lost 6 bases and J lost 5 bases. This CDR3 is CASRQLAGPAGETQYF. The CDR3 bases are TGTGCCAGCAGGCAACTAGCGGGGCCCGCGGGGGAGACCCAGTACTTC.

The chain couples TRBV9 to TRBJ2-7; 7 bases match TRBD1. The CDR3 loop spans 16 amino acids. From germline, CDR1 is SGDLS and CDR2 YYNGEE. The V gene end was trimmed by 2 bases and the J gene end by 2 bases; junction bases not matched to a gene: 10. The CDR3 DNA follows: TGTGCCAGCAGCGTTGGGGCGTGGGGACAGACCTACGAGCAGTACTTC. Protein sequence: CASSVGAWGQTYEQYF.

CDR3 DNA: TGTGCCAGCAGCTTAGCCCCAGGGGAAGGCGAGCAGTACTTC. Amino acids: CASSLAPGEGEQYF. J is TRBJ2-7 and V is TRBV7-8, with a possible D match to TRBD1 (6 bases). Looked up from germline, CDR1 is SGHVS and CDR2 is FQNEAQ. Trimming pared 0 bases from V and 6 bases from J, leaving 12 bases between. The CDR3 sequence is 14 residues long.

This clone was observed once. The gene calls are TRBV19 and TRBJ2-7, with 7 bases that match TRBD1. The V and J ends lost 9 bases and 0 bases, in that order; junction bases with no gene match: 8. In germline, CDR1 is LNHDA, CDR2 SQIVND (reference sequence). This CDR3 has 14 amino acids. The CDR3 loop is CASTVTGSSYEQYF. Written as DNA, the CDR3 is TGTGCCAGCACGGTGACAGGGAGCTCCTACGAGCAGTACTTC. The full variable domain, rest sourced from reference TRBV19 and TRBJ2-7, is DGGITQSPKYLFRKEGQNVTLSCEQNLNHDAMYWYRQDPGQGLRLIYYSQIVNDFQKGDIAEGYSVSREKKESFPLTVTSAQKNPTAFYLCASTVTGSSYEQYFGPGTRLTVT.

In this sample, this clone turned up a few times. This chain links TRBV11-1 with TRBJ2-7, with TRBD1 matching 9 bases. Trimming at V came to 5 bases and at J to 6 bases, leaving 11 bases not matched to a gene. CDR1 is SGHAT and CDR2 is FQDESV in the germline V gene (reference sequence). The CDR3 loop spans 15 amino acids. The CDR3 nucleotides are TGTGCCAGCAGCCCCCAGGGACAGGGCTCAGGCGAGCAGTACTTC. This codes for CASSPQGQGSGEQYF.

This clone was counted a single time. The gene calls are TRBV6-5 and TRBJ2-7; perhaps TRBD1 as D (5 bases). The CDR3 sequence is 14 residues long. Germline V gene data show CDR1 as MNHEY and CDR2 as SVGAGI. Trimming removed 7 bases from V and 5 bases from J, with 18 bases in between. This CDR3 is CASTSGLGWNEQYF. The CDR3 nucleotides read TGTGCCAGCACCTCAGGGCTAGGATGGAACGAGCAGTACTTC.

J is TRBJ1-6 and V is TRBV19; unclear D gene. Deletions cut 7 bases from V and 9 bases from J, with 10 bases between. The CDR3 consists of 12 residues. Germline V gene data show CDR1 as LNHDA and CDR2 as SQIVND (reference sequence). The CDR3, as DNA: TGTGCCAGTAAACACTCGGGTTCACCCCTCCACTTT. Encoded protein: CASKHSGSPLHF.

CDR3 sequence (DNA): TGTGCCAGCAGCTTCAGACTAGCAGATACGCAGTATTTT. Protein: CASSFRLADTQYF. The chain is built from TRBV11-2 and TRBJ2-3; possible D gene TRBD2, 6 bases. V was cut by 3 bases and J by 4 bases, with 8 bases left in between. This CDR3 has 13 amino acids. CDR1 SGHAT and CDR2 FQNNGV come from the germline V gene.

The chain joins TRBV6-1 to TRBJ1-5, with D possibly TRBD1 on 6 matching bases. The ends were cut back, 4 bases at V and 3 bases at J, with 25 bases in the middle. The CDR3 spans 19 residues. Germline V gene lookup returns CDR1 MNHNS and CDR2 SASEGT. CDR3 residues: CASSALLIPDSAPNQPQHF. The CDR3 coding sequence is TGTGCCAGCAGTGCCTTGCTAATCCCGGACAGCGCACCCAATCAGCCCCAGCATTTT.

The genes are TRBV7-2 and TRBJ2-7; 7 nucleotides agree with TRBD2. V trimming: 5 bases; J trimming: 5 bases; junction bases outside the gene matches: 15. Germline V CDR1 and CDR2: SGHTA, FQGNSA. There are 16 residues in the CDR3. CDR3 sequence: CASSPWGRDPGNEQYF. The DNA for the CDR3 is TGTGCCAGCAGCCCCTGGGGGAGGGACCCGGGGAACGAGCAGTACTTC.

This CDR3 is CASSLDRQLDTQYF. CDR3 in DNA: TGTGCCAGCAGCTTAGACCGACAGTTAGATACGCAGTATTTT. This chain joins TRBV11-1 and TRBJ2-3; D possibly corresponds to TRBD1 (5 bases). The CDR3 totals 14 residues. Germline lookup yields CDR1 SGHAT and CDR2 FQDESV (reference sequence). V lost 1 base to trimming and J lost 5 bases, with 10 bases between them.

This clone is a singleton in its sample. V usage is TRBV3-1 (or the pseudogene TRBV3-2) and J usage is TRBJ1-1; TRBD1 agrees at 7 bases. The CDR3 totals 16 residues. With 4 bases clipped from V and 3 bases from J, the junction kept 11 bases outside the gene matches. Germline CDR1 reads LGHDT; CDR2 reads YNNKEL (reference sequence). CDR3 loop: CASSRTGEGADTEAFF. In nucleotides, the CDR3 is TGTGCCAGCAGCCGAACCGGCGAGGGGGCAGACACTGAAGCTTTCTTT.

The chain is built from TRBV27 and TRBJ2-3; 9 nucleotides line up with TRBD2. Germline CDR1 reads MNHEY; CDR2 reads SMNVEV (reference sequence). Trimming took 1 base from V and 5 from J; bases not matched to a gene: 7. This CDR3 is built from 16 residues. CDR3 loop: CASSLWVAGEVDTQYF. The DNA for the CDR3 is TGTGCCAGCAGTTTATGGGTAGCGGGAGAGGTAGATACGCAGTATTTT.